This T cell receptor beta chain came from a study of OX40 agonist ivuxolimab in advanced cancers. Study summary: Ivuxolimab, an agonistic anti-OX40 (CD134) antibody, was given to patients. Subjects had a mean age of about 65 years, with a range of 23 to 79; just over 80% were male.

Patients were ruled out by autoimmune disease history or systemic immunosuppression. Study conclusions and caveats: Within 6 weeks, CD4+ and CD8+ blood T cells expanded clonally at 0.1 to 3.0 mg/kg.

This clone was picked up a small number of times. No antigen is known for it. This specimen includes other DNA sequences encoding the same CDR3. CDR1 GTSNPN and CDR2 SVGIG come from the germline V gene (reference sequence). This CDR3 is built from 14 residues. The V and J ends lost 0 bases and 5 bases, in that order; junction bases with no gene match: 4. Sequenced by immunoSEQ multiplex PCR; TCRdb stores in-frame clones only, minus some. The sample records roughly 62,000 clones, roughly 90% being singletons. The sequence was collected from an adult with an advanced solid tumor such as melanoma, head and neck, liver or kidney cancer. Sequencing was performed on CD4+ or CD8+ T cells sorted from blood, taken in a trial of the OX40 agonist ivuxolimab. The V gene is TRBV30, the J gene TRBJ2-5, with 9 bases lining up with TRBD1. In DNA form, the CDR3 reads TGTGCCTGGAGTGTGGGGACAGGGAGGGAGACCCAGTACTTC. Translated: CAWSVGTGRETQYF.